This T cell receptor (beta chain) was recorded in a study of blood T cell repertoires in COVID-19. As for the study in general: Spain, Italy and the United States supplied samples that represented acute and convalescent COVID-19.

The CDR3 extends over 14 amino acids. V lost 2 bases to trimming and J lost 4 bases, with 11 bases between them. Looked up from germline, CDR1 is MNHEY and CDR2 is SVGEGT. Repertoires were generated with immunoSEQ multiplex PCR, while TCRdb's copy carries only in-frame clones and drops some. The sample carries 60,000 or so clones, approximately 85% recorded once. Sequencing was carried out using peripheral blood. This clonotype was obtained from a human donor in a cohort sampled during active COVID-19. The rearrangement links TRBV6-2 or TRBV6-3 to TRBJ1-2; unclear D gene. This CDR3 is CASSYGGVGYGYTF. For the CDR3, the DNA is TGTGCCAGCAGTTACGGCGGGGTCGGCTATGGCTACACCTTC.